This T cell receptor (beta chain) was recorded in a study of cytomegalovirus exposure and HLA in healthy donors. Study-level points and caveats: In vitro work confirmed that a few CMV-associated chains recognize CMV antigens.

Trimming removed 6 bases from V and 0 bases from J, with 8 bases in between. CDR1 is KGHSH, CDR2 LQKENI, per germline. The length of the CDR3 is 13 residues. On this clone itself: The antigen remains undetermined.

Using immunoSEQ multiplex PCR, the repertoire was profiled, and TCRdb retains in-frame clones only, with some absent. The repertoire holds approximately 180,000 clones, with about 89% as singletons. Material: PBMCs. The chain recombines TRBV18 with TRBJ1-1, with a possible D match to TRBD1 (5 bases). This TCR came from a man aged 18-30 years in good health and CMV-seropositive. CDR3 residues: CASSGQLNTEAFF. Written as DNA, the CDR3 is TGTGCCAGCTCGGGGCAGTTGAACACTGAAGCTTTCTTT.